The rows below give T cell receptor beta chains drawn from one sample of a study of blood T cell repertoires in COVID-19. Clones were sequenced by immunoSEQ multiplex PCR, and TCRdb holds only the in-frame ones, with some missing. Of hundreds of thousands of clones listed, about 86% were seen once; the top ten hold roughly 8.8%. Source material: peripheral blood. The receptor set was obtained from a woman aged 50 to 60 with acute or convalescent COVID-19. The CDR3 runs from the conserved cysteine through the conserved F or W. Fields, in order: D gene, CDR3 length, V gene, CDR3 protein. D genes are given only for firm matches.

d_call: TRBD2
cdr3_length: 16
v_call: TRBV28
cdr3_aa: CASSLGGSGPQETQYF

d_call: -
cdr3_length: 11
v_call: TRBV2
cdr3_aa: CASSQQYEQYF

d_call: -
cdr3_length: 14
v_call: TRBV11-2
cdr3_aa: CASSLYTSSYEQYF

d_call: TRBD2
cdr3_length: 18
v_call: TRBV27
cdr3_aa: CASSGGTSGRSSYNEQFF

d_call: TRBD2
cdr3_length: 16
v_call: TRBV28
cdr3_aa: CASTLWSGVPLNEQFF

d_call: TRBD1
cdr3_length: 15
v_call: TRBV7-9
cdr3_aa: CASRTTGGPWTEAFF

d_call: -
cdr3_length: 13
v_call: TRBV30
cdr3_aa: CAWSIRQNTEAFF

d_call: TRBD1
cdr3_length: 13
v_call: TRBV18
cdr3_aa: CASSGGTGDTQYF

d_call: TRBD1
cdr3_length: 14
v_call: TRBV6-5
cdr3_aa: CASGRDRGPNEQFF

d_call: -
cdr3_length: 15
v_call: TRBV5-5
cdr3_aa: CASSLPLGANYGYTF

d_call: TRBD1
cdr3_length: 13
v_call: TRBV10-3
cdr3_aa: CAIQGQVAGELFF

d_call: -
cdr3_length: 15
v_call: TRBV14
cdr3_aa: CASSQAGTGANVLTF

d_call: -
cdr3_length: 11
v_call: TRBV12-3/TRBV12-4
cdr3_aa: CATLVTDTQYF

d_call: TRBD1
cdr3_length: 16
v_call: TRBV5-6
cdr3_aa: CASSPVPGQGYYGYTF

d_call: TRBD2
cdr3_length: 16
v_call: TRBV10-2
cdr3_aa: CASSFTSGANTGELFF

d_call: -
cdr3_length: 16
v_call: TRBV5-3
cdr3_aa: CARSLTDWISNNEQFF

d_call: TRBD2
cdr3_length: 14
v_call: TRBV6-5
cdr3_aa: CASRSGRAPREQYF

d_call: -
cdr3_length: 13
v_call: TRBV28
cdr3_aa: CASSHRALWPQHF

d_call: TRBD1
cdr3_length: 15
v_call: TRBV18
cdr3_aa: CASSPYQGTGVEQYF

d_call: -
cdr3_length: 17
v_call: TRBV14
cdr3_aa: CASRPTLLRGNPDTQYF

d_call: TRBD2
cdr3_length: 20
v_call: TRBV2
cdr3_aa: CASRPRKTTWASGSSDTQYF

d_call: TRBD1
cdr3_length: 15
v_call: TRBV29-1
cdr3_aa: CSVEFFDRGRETQYF